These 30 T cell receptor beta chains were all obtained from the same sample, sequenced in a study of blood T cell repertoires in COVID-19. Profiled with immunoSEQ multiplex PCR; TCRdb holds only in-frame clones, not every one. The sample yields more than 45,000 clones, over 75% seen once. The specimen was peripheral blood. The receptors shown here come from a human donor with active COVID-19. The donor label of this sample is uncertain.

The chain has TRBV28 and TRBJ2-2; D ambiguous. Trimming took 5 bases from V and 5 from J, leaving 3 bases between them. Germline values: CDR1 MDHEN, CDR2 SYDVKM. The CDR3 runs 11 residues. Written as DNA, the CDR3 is TGTGCCAGCAGTCCGACCGGGGAGCTGTTTTTT. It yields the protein CASSPTGELFF.

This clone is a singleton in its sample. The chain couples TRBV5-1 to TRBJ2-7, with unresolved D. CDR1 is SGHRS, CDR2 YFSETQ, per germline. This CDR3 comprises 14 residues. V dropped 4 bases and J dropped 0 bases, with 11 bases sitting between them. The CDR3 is CASSRGASSYEQYF. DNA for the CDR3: TGCGCCAGCAGCCGCGGTGCCAGCTCCTACGAGCAGTACTTC.

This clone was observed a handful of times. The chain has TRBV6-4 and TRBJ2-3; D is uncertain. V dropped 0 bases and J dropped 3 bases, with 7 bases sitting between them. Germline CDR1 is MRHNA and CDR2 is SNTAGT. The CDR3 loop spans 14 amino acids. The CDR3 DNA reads TGTGCCAGCAGTGACTCTCTCGAGACAGATACGCAGTATTTT. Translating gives CASSDSLETDTQYF.

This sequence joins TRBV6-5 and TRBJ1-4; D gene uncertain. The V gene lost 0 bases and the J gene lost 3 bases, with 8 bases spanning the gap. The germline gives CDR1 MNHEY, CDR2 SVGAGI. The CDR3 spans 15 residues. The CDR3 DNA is TGTGCCAGCAGTTACTCAGGACTTTCTAATGAAAAACTGTTTTTT. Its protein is CASSYSGLSNEKLFF.

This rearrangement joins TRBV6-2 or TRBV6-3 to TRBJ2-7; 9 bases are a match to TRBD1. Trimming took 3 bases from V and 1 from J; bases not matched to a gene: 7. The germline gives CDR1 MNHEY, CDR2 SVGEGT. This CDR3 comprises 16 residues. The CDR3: CASSYPSGQGSYEQYF. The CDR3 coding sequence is TGTGCCAGCAGTTATCCTTCGGGACAGGGTTCCTACGAGCAGTACTTC.

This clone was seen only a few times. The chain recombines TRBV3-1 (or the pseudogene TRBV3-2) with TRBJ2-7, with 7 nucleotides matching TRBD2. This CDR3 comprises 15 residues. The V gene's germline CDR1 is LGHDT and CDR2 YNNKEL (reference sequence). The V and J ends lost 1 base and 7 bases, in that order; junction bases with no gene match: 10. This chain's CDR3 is CASSQVLHGAGEQYF. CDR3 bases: TGTGCCAGCAGCCAAGTTTTACACGGAGCGGGAGAGCAGTACTTC.

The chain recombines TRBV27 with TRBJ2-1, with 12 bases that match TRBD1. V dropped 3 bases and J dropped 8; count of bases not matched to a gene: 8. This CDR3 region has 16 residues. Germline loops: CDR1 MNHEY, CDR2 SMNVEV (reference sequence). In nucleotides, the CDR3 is TGTGCCAGCAGTTTCACCGGGACAGGGGGCATGGATGAGCAGTTCTTC. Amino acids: CASSFTGTGGMDEQFF.

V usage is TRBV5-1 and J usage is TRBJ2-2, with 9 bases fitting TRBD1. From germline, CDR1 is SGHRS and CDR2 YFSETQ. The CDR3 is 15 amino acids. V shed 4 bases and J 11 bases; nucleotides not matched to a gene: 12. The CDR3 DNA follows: TGCGCCAGCAGCGCACAGGGGGCGTCTGTGGAAGAGCTGTTTTTT. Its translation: CASSAQGASVEELFF.

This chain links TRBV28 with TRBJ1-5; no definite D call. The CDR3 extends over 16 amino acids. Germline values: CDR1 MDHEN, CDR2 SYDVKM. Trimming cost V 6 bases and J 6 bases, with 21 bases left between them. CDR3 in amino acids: CASSLNSGGFGQPQHF. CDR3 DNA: TGTGCCAGCAGCTTGAATAGCGGCGGGTTTGGTCAGCCCCAGCATTTT.

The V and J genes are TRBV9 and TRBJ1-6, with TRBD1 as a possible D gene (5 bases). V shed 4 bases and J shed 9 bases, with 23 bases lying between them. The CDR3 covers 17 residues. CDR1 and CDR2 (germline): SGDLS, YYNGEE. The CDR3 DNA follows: TGTGCCAGCAGCAAGGAGGGCGGGGACGGGCGAGGTTCACCCCTCCACTTT. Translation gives CASSKEGGDGRGSPLHF.

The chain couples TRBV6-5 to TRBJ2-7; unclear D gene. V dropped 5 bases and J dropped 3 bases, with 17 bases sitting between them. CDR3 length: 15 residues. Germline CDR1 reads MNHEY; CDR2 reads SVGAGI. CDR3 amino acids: CASSPRHMPIYEQYF. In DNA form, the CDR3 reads TGTGCCAGCAGTCCACGACACATGCCCATCTACGAGCAGTACTTC.

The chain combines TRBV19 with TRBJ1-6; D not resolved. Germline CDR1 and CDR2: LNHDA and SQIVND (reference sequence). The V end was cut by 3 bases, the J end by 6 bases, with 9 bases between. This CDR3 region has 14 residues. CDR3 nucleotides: TGTGCCAGTAGTATTCAAACAGTTAATTCACCCCTCCACTTT. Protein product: CASSIQTVNSPLHF. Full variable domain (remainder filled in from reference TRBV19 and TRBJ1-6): DGGITQSPKYLFRKEGQNVTLSCEQNLNHDAMYWYRQDPGQGLRLIYYSQIVNDFQKGDIAEGYSVSREKKESFPLTVTSAQKNPTAFYLCASSIQTVNSPLHFGNGTRLTVT.

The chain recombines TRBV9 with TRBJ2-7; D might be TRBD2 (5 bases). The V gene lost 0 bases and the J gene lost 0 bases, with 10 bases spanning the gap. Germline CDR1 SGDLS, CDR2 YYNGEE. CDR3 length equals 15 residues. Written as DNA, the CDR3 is TGTGCCAGCAGCGTAGGTCTGGGGAGCTCCTACGAGCAGTACTTC. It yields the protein CASSVGLGSSYEQYF.

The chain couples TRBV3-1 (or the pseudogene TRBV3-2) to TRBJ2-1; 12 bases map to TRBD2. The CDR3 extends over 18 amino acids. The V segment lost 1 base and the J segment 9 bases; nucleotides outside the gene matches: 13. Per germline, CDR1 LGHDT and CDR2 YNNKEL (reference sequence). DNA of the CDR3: TGTGCCAGCAGCCAAGGGGTTGTGCTAGCGGGGGGGGCTGGTGAGCAGTTCTTC. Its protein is CASSQGVVLAGGAGEQFF.

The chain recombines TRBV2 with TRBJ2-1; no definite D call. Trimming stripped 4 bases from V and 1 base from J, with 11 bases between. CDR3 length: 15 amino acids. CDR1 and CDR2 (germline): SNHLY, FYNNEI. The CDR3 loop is CASSVDWMSYNEQFF. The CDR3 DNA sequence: TGTGCCAGCAGTGTAGACTGGATGTCCTACAATGAGCAGTTCTTC.

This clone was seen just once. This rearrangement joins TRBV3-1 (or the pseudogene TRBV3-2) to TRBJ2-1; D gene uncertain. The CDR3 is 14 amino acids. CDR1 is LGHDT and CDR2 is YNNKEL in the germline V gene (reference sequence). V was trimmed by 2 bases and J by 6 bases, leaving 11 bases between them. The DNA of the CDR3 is TGTGCCAGCAGCCAACCTGCACTGGTCAATGAGCAGTTCTTC. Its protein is CASSQPALVNEQFF.

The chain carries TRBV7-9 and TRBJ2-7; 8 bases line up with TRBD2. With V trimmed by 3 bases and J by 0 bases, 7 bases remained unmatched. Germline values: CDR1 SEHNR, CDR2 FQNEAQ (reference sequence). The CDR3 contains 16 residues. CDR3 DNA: TGTGCCAGCAGCTTGGGTGCGGGGGGCGTCTCCTACGAGCAGTACTTC. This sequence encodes CASSLGAGGVSYEQYF.

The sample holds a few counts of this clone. CDR3 nucleotide sequence: TGTGCCAGCAGCCTTGGGAGCTTCCAGCCCCAGCATTTT. This codes for CASSLGSFQPQHF. This sequence joins TRBV11-2 and TRBJ1-5; D remains unclear. The CDR3 runs 13 residues. With 5 bases removed from V and 7 bases from J, the gap between germline ends came to 12 bases. Germline CDR1 reads SGHAT; CDR2 reads FQNNGV.

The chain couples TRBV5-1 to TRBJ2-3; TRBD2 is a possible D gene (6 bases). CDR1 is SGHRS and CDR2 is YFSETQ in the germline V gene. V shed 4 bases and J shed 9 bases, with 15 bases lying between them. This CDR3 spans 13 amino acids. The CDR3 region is CASSRRDGGTQYF. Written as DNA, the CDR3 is TGCGCCAGCAGCCGCCGGGACGGAGGGACGCAGTATTTT.

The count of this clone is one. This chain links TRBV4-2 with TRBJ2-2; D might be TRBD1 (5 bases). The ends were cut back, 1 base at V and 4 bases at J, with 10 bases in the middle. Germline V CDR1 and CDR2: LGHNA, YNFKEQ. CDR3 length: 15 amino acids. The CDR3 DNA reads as TGTGCCAGCAGCCAAGCTGGGGCGCTCACCGGGGAGCTGTTTTTT. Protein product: CASSQAGALTGELFF.

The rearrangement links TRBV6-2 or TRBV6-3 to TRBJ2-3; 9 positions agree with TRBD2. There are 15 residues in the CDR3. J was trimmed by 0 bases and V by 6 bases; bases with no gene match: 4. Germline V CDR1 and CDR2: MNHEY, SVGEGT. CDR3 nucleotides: TGTGCCAGCAGCCCGACTAGCGGAAGCACAGATACGCAGTATTTT. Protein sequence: CASSPTSGSTDTQYF.

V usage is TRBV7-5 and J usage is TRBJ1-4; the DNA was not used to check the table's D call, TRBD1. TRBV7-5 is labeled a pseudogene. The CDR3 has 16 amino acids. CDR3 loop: CARSLGRVATNEKLFF. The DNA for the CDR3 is TGTGCCAGAAGCTTAGGCAGGGTCGCAACTAATGAAAAACTGTTTTTT.

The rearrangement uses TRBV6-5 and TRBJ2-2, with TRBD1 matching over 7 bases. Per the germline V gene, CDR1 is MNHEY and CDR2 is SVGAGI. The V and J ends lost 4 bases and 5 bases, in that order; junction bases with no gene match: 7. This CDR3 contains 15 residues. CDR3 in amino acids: CASSLDRVETGELFF. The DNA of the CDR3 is TGTGCCAGCAGTTTAGACAGGGTCGAGACCGGGGAGCTGTTTTTT.

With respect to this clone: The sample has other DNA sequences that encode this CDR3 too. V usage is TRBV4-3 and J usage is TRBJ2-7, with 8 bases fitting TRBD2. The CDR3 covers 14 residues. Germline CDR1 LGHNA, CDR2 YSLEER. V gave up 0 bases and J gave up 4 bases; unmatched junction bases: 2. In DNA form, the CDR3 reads TGCGCCAGCAGCCAAGATCGGGGGGGGTACGAGCAGTACTTC. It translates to CASSQDRGGYEQYF.

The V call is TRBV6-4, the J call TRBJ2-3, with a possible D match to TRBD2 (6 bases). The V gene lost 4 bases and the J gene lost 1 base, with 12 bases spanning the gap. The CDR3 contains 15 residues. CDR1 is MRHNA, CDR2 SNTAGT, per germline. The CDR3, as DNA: TGTGCCAGCAGTGCGGAAACGGGGGGCACAGATACGCAGTATTTT. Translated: CASSAETGGTDTQYF.

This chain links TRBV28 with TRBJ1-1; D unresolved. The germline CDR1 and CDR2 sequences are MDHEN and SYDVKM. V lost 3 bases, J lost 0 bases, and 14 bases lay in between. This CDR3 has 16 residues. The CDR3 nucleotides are TGTGCCAGCAGTTTCGGGATGGCTATAATGAACACTGAAGCTTTCTTT. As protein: CASSFGMAIMNTEAFF.

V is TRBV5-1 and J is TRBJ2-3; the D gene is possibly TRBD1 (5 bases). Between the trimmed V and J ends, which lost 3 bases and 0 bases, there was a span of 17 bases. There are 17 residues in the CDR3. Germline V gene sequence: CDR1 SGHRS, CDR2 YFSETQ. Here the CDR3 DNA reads TGCGCCAGCAGCTGGACGACGACAGCCTTTAGCACAGATACGCAGTATTTT. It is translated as CASSWTTTAFSTDTQYF.

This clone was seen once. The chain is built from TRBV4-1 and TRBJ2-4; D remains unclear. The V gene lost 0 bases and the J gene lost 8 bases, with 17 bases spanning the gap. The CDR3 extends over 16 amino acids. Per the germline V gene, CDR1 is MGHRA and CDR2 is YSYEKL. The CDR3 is CASSQDPGHSVDIQYF. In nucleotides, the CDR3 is TGCGCCAGCAGCCAAGACCCAGGCCATTCGGTAGACATTCAGTACTTC.

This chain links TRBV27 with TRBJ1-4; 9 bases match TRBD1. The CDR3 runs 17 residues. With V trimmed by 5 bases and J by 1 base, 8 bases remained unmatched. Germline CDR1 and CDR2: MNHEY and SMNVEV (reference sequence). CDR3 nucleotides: TGTGCCAGCAGTCCCGGACAGGGGCAGGGAACTAATGAAAAACTGTTTTTT. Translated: CASSPGQGQGTNEKLFF.

DNA for the CDR3: TGCAGTGCTAGAGATCGGGATGGCTACACCTTC. It specifies CSARDRDGYTF. This chain joins TRBV20-1 and TRBJ1-2, with D uncertain. Germline V gene sequence: CDR1 DFQATT, CDR2 SNEGSKA (reference sequence). V was pared by 0 bases and J by 6 bases, with 5 bases between. This CDR3 has 11 residues.